The 9 T cell receptor beta chains below all came from one sample that was sequenced in a study of shared clonotypes between healthy human individuals. Using immunoSEQ multiplex PCR, the repertoire was profiled, and TCRdb retains in-frame clones only, with some absent. The data hold some 1.4 million clones, with approximately 97% observed a single time. Specimen: naive CD4+ T cells sorted from blood. The subset here: CD45RA+ positively selected. The receptors were sampled from a man younger than 45 in good health.

This sequence joins TRBV7-8 and TRBJ2-1, with D perhaps TRBD1 or TRBD2 (5 bases each). The CDR3 extends over 17 amino acids. The ends were cut back, 1 base at V and 0 bases at J, with 13 bases in the middle. Germline V gene sequence: CDR1 SGHVS, CDR2 FQNEAQ. The DNA for the CDR3 is TGTGCCAGCAGCTTAGAGTTCCGGGGCCTCTCCTACAATGAGCAGTTCTTC. It is translated as CASSLEFRGLSYNEQFF.

The rearrangement joins TRBV2 to TRBJ2-1, with 13 bases aligning to TRBD2. J was trimmed by 8 bases and V by 6 bases; bases with no gene match: 7. The CDR3 length is 15 residues. Germline V gives CDR1 SNHLY, CDR2 FYNNEI. DNA for the CDR3: TGTGCCAGCAGCCCCGGGACTAGCGGGATCCATGAGCAGTTCTTC. Translation gives CASSPGTSGIHEQFF.

The chain links TRBV9 to TRBJ1-2; no firm D call. The germline CDR1 and CDR2 sequences are SGDLS and YYNGEE. V dropped 0 bases and J dropped 8 bases, with 14 bases sitting between them. This CDR3 has 14 residues. The chain's CDR3 is CASSVGSRSIGYTF. CDR3 nucleotides: TGTGCCAGCAGCGTAGGTTCTCGGTCGATCGGCTACACCTTC.

V gene TRBV6-1 combines with J gene TRBJ2-7; no clear D gene. Germline loops: CDR1 MNHNS, CDR2 SASEGT. The CDR3 covers 11 residues. V was cut by 5 bases and J by 7 bases, with 9 bases left in between. CDR3 amino acids: CASSRAGEQYF. The CDR3 region has the DNA TGTGCCAGCAGTCGGGCTGGGGAGCAGTACTTC.

Here the CDR3 reads CASSTRTGVYEQYF. CDR3 in DNA: TGTGCCAGTAGTACTCGGACAGGGGTCTACGAGCAGTACTTC. This chain links TRBV19 with TRBJ2-7; TRBD1 matches at 9 bases. Per the germline V gene, CDR1 is LNHDA and CDR2 is SQIVND (reference sequence). Trimming took 4 bases from V and 3 from J; bases not matched to a gene: 4. This CDR3 contains 14 residues.

V and J are TRBV2 and TRBJ2-7; possible D gene TRBD2, 5 bases. V lost 1 base and J 0 bases, leaving 10 bases between the germline ends. Looked up from germline, CDR1 is SNHLY and CDR2 is FYNNEI. The CDR3 contains 15 residues. DNA for the CDR3: TGTGCCAGCAGTGAAGGGGAGCGGAACTCCTACGAGCAGTACTTC. The encoded protein is CASSEGERNSYEQYF.

The chain carries TRBV6-4 and TRBJ2-3; D gene uncertain. CDR1 and CDR2 (germline): MRHNA, SNTAGT. The length of the CDR3 is 15 residues. Trimming left V 0 bases short and J 4 bases short, with 11 bases between. The CDR3 is CASSDSIRSPDTQYF. Here the CDR3 DNA reads TGTGCCAGCAGTGACTCGATTAGGTCCCCAGATACGCAGTATTTT.

The V gene is TRBV5-4, the J gene TRBJ2-1, with 10 bases fitting TRBD2. V lost 5 bases and J lost 3; bases outside the gene matches: 5. The V gene's germline CDR1 is SGHNT and CDR2 YYREEE (reference sequence). This CDR3 has 15 amino acids. This chain's CDR3 is CASSKAGGFYNEQFF. CDR3 bases: TGTGCCAGCAGTAAAGCGGGAGGGTTCTACAATGAGCAGTTCTTC.

The V and J genes are TRBV10-1 and TRBJ2-7, with TRBD2 matching over 11 bases. This CDR3 is built from 15 residues. Germline assignment: CDR1 WNHNN and CDR2 SYGVQD (reference sequence). After removal of 2 bases from V and 6 bases from J, the junction contained 6 bases not matched to a gene. The CDR3 loop is CASSERSLAGGEQYF. DNA of the CDR3: TGCGCCAGCAGTGAGAGAAGTCTAGCGGGAGGCGAGCAGTACTTC.